This TCR beta chain was sequenced in a study of CD8 T cells in Susac syndrome. The CDR3 spans 12 residues. The germline V gene has CDR1 KGHSH and CDR2 LQKENI. Deletions cut 2 bases from V and 1 base from J, with 2 bases between. cDNA came from around 0.54 to 1 ug RNA primed by random hexamers. TCRdb analysed the immunoSEQ multiplex PCR reads with MiXCR anew, one entry per CDR3 protein. This table has under 150,000 distinct CDR3 sequences, more than 85% appearing once. The sequenced sample was CD4+ T cells from PBMCs. The rearrangement joins TRBV18 to TRBJ1-1, with no clear D. The receptor's source is a human donor with Susac syndrome. For the CDR3, the DNA is TGTGCCAGCTCACCAGCGAACACTGAAGCTTTCTTT. Protein product: CASSPANTEAFF.